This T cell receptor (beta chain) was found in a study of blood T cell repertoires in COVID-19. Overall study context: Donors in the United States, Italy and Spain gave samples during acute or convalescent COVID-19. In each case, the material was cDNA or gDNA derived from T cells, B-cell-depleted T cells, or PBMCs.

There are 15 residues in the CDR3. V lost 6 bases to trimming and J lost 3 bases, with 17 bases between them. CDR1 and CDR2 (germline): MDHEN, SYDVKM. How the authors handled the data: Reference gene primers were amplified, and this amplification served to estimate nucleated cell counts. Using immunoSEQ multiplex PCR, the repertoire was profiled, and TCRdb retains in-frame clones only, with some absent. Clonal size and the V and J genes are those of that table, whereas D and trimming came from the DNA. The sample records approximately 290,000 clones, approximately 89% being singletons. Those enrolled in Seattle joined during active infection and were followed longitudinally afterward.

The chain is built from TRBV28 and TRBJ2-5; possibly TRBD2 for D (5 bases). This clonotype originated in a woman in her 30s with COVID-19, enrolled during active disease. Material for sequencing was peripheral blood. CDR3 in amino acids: CASRQGSRGKETQYF. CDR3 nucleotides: TGTGCCAGCAGGCAAGGTTCCCGGGGAAAAGAGACCCAGTACTTC.